The source of this T cell receptor beta chain is a study of identical twins. Points from the study as a whole: Invariant cells of the MAIT and iNKT types might have partly distorted the zero-insertion analyses. The degree of excess twin sharing was weaker in beta out-of-frame sequences.

There are a few counts of this clonotype. Antigen unknown. TCRdb reprocessed the 5' RACE reads via MiXCR and lists one record per CDR3 protein. Of approximately 670,000 distinct CDR3 sequences in the sample, roughly 6.2% are singletons; the top ten hold roughly 2%. CDR1 SGHTA and CDR2 FQGTGA come from the germline V gene. The germline V and J ends were trimmed by 0 bases and 5 bases, with 7 bases remaining between them. The CDR3 runs to 13 residues. The TCR sequence derives from a man aged 18 to 29 in good health. The chain couples TRBV7-3 to TRBJ2-5, with D uncertain. The sample comprised naive T cells sorted from blood. CDR3 residues: CASSLTEWETQYF. The DNA of the CDR3 is TGTGCCAGCAGCTTAACGGAATGGGAGACCCAGTACTTC.